This TCR beta chain appears in the sequencing data of a study of PD-L1 blockade in urothelial cancer (dated by TCRdb to between 2016 and 2019). About the study as a whole: Every patient began therapy in about 2014 and was given atezolizumab 1,200 mg intravenously every 3 weeks. Whole exome sequencing and RNA sequencing of pretreatment tumors were performed alongside TCR sequencing in the same patients. About 85% of the roughly 29 patients were males with bladder-origin urothelial cancer, and about 60% of the 29 reported a prior smoking history. Blood samples were analyzed 3 weeks after the start of treatment (second dose) and 6 weeks after the start of treatment. Pretreatment tumor samples, along with matched peripheral blood serially collected before and after atezolizumab treatment, were subjected to TCR sequencing. Progression-free survival longer than 6 months counted as durable clinical benefit, and TCR features were additionally tested against both progression-free and overall survival. Approximately 29 patients had pretreatment blood TCR-seq, 24 had at least one posttreatment blood collection, and 24 had tumor TCR-seq. Patients had an ECOG performance status of 0 or 1 and had received between 0 and 3 prior chemotherapy regimens. Nine patients reached durable clinical benefit, while roughly 22 patients did not. Blood samples gave median yields of around 140,000 T cells and some 80,000 unique TCRs, along with a median clonality of 0.080. Somatic, immune and clinical correlates of response to PD-L1 blockade with atezolizumab in urothelial cancer were the focus of an exploratory multi-omic analysis.

This clone was seen only once. Its antigen target is currently unknown. No quality values exist for individual bases; no much larger clone is one base distant. To estimate absolute template abundance from read counts, synthetic TCR analog templates were spiked into each PCR. Using the immunoSEQ assay, TCRbeta CDR3 regions were amplified from genomic DNA with bias-controlled V and J gene primers. Rearranged TCRbeta segments were sequenced at approximately 20X coverage. Concerning the study's data processing: Clustering was used to correct sequencing errors, and CDR3s were annotated against IMGT to assign V, D and J genes. Downstream analyses used only productive TCRbeta rearrangements, leaving out any out-of-frame or stop-codon sequences. To compute clonality, Shannon entropy was normalized by the log of the number of unique productive sequences and then subtracted from one. Fisher's exact test with Benjamini-Hochberg correction, using a cutoff of adjusted p below 0.01, was how clones that differed between time points or between blood and tumor were identified. Drawn from immuneACCESS, this table holds only the in-frame rearrangements with V and J called that TCRdb kept. Clones are partly lost; checked studies trace under half to an unresolved V gene and leave the rest unexplained. V, J and clone size derive from that table, while D and trimming were established from the DNA sequence. The sample table records under 20,000 clones; over 75% of these occur just once. The ten largest make up over 1.5% of the sample.

What the authors observed across the whole study: A pretreatment peripheral blood TCR clonality below the median was linked to improved progression-free and overall survival. At 3 weeks after the start of treatment, tumor-associated TCR clones in peripheral blood had expanded more in patients with durable benefit (n ≈ 20, p = 0.022). Because of the small sample size (n ≈ 31) and the many exploratory analyses performed, the results are intended to be regarded as hypothesis-generating.

According to the study, the label for this sample's time point signals: peripheral blood 6 weeks after treatment start. A cohort of about 30 patients with locally advanced or metastatic urothelial carcinoma, treated at Memorial Sloan Kettering on a trial protocol, was included. Peripheral blood mononuclear cells were collected pretreatment and during treatment, at between 1 and 8 total time points per patient. The Qiagen DNeasy Blood extraction kit was used to purify genomic DNA from total PBMCs and from tumor samples. PBMCs were collected pretreatment and during treatment and were isolated and stored as previously described. The CDR3 starts with the cysteine, ends with the valine, and has 17 residues. Here the CDR3 DNA is all that survives: 51 bases in frame from base 1. V has 3 bases trimmed and J has 2 bases trimmed; junction bases matching no gene number 12.

The rearranged chain carries TRBV23-1 and TRBJ2-7; 8 bases in the junction line up with TRBD1. TRBV23-1 is given ORF status, its function remaining uncertain. The material sequenced was PBMCs, taken around atezolizumab (anti-PD-L1) treatment. The clonotype originates from a man aged 45-60 years with urothelial cancer. CDR3 loop: CASSHTPGQALAYEQYV. The base sequence is TGCGCCAGCAGTCACACACCGGGACAGGCGCTAGCCTACGAGCAGTACGTC.